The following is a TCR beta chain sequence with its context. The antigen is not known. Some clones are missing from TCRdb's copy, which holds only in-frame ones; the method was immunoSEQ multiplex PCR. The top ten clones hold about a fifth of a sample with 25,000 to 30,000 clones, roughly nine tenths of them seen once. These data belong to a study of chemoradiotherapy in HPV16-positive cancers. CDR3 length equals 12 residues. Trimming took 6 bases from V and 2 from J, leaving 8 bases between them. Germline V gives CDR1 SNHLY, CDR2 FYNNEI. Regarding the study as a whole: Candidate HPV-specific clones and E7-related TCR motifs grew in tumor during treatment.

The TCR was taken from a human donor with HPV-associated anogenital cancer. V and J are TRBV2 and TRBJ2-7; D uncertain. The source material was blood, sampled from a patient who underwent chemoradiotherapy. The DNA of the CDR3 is TGTGCCAGCAGACGTGGGGCCTACGAGCAGTACTTC. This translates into CASRRGAYEQYF.